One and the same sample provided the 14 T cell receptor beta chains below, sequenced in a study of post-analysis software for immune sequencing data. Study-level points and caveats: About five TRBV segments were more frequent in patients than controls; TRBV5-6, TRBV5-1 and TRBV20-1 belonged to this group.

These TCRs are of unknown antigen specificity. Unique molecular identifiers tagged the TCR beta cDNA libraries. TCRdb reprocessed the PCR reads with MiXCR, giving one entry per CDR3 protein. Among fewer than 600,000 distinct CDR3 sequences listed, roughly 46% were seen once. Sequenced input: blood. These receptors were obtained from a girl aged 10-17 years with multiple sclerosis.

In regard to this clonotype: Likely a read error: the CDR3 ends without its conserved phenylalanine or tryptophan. CDR3 region: CSARDRGLSGKRTDTQYV. CDR3 nucleotide sequence: TGCAGTGCTAGAGATAGAGGCCTTAGCGGGAAACGCACAGATACGCAGTATGTT. The rearrangement joins TRBV20-1 to TRBJ2-3, with 8 bases aligning to TRBD2. The V gene's germline CDR1 is DFQATT and CDR2 SNEGSKA (reference sequence). The J segment lost 1 base and the V segment lost 0 bases, leaving 12 bases of the junction unmatched. CDR3 length equals 18 residues.

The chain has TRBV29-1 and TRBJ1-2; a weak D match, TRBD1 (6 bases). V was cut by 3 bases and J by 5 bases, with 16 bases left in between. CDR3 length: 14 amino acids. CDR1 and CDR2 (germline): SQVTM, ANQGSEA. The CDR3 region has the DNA TGCAGCGTTGACGGGGCAGGGGCAGGGTATGGCTACACCTTC. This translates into CSVDGAGAGYGYTF. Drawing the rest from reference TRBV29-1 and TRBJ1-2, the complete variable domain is SAVISQKPSRDICQRGTSLTIQCQVDSQVTMMFWYRQQPGQSLTLIATANQGSEATYESGFVIDKFPISRPNLTFSTLTVSNMSPEDSSIYLCSVDGAGAGYGYTFGSGTRLTVV.

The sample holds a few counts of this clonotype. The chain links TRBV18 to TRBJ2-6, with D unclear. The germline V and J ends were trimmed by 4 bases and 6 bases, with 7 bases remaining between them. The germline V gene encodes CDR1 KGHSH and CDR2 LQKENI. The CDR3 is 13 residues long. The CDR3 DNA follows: TGTGCCAGCTCACTCCCGAAGGCCAACGTCCTGACTTTC. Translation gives CASSLPKANVLTF.

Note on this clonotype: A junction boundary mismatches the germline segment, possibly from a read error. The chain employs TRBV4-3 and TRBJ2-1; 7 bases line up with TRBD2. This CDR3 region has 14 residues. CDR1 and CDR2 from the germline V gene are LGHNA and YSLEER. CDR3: CASSPGGDYDEQFF. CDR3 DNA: TGCGCCAGCAGCCCGGGGGGTGACTACGATGAGCAGTTCTTC.

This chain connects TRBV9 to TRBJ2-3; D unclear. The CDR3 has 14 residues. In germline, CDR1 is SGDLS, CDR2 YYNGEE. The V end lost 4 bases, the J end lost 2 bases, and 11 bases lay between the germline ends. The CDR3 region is CASSPGSSTDTQYF. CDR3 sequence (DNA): TGTGCCAGCAGCCCCGGCAGTTCCACAGATACGCAGTATTTT.

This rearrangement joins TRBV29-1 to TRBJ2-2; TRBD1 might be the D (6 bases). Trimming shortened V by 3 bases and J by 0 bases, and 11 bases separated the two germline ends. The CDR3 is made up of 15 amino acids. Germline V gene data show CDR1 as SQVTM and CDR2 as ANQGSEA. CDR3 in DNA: TGCAGCGTTGAGTCTGGGGGCGCGAACACCGGGGAGCTGTTTTTT. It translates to CSVESGGANTGELFF.

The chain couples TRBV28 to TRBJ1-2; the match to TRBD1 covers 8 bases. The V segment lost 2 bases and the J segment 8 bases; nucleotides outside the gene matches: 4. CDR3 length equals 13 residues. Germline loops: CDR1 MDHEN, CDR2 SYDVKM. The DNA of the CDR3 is TGTGCCAGCAGTTTAAACAGGGGGGACGGCTACACCTTC. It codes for CASSLNRGDGYTF.

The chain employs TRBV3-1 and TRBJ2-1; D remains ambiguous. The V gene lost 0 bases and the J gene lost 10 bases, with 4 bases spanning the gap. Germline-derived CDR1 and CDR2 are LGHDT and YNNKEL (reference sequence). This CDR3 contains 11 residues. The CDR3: CASSQDGEQFF. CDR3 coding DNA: TGTGCCAGCAGCCAAGACGGCGAGCAGTTCTTC.

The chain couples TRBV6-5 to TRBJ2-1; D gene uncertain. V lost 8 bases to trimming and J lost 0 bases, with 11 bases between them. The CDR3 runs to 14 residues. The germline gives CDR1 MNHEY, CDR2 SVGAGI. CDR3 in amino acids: CASGPGGSYNEQFF. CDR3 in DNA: TGTGCCAGCGGCCCCGGCGGCTCCTACAATGAGCAGTTCTTC.

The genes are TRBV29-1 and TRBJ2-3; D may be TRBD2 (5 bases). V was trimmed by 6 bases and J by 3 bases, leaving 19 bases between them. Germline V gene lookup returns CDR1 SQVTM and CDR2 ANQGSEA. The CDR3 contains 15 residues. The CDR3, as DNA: TGCAGCGTCGCCCCTCGGCTAGCCTTTACAGATACGCAGTATTTT. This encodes CSVAPRLAFTDTQYF.

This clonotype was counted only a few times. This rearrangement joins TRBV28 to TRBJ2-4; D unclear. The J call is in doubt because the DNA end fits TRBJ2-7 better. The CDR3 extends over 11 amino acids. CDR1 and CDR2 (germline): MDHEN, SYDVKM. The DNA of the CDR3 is TGTGCCAGCGAGGAAAGCCGCGAGCAGTACTTC. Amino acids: CASEESREQYF.

The CDR3 spells CASSPRQTGNTEAFF. CDR3 bases: TGTGCCAGCAGCCCAAGACAGACAGGGAACACTGAAGCTTTCTTT. The chain couples TRBV4-2 to TRBJ1-1, with a weak D call TRBD1 (6 bases). Germline lookup yields CDR1 LGHNA and CDR2 YNFKEQ. V was pared by 4 bases and J by 1 base, with 13 bases between. The CDR3 covers 15 residues.

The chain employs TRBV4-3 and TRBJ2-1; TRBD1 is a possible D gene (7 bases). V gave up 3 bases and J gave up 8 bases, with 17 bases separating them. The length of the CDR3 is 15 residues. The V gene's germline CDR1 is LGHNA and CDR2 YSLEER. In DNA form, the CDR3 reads TGCGCCAGCAGCCAGGCGGGGACAGCAAGAGATGAGCAGTTCTTC. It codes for CASSQAGTARDEQFF.

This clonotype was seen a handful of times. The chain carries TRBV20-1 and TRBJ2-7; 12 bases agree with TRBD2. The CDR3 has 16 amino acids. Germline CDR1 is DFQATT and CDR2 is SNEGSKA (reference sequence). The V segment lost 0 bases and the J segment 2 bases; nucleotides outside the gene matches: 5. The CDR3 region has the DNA TGCAGTGCTAGAGATTATGGACTAGCGGGGACCTACGAGCAGTACTTC. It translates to CSARDYGLAGTYEQYF.